The clone carrying this T cell receptor beta chain has at least ten counts. Antigen unknown. The data derive from a study of T-cell reconstitution after alpha-beta-depleted transplantation in children. Study-wide results and limits: Newly generated T cells supplied most T-cell counts and diversity one year post-transplant. In patients about two months after transplant, alpha-beta T cells reportedly arose from several hundred expanded graft clones. Certain patients had high TCRbeta diversity at day 60, and it came from recipient T cells and thymic progenitors that survived.

Construction of the TCRbeta library involved unique molecular identifiers. MiXCR, applied by TCRdb to the PCR reads, yields one record per CDR3 protein. The sample includes 280,000 or so distinct CDR3 sequences, around a tenth seen only once; the top ten take 23%. Trimming pared 6 bases from V and 9 bases from J, leaving 18 bases between. Germline V gives CDR1 MNHEY, CDR2 SMNVEV (reference sequence). CDR3 length equals 14 residues. The clonotype originates from a male patient between 2 and 10 years old who had a stem cell transplant for chronic granulomatous disease, so the T cells may come from the graft donor. The J gene is TRBJ2-1, the V gene TRBV27; TRBD1 or TRBD2 may be the D gene (5 bases each). Sequencing used peripheral blood, obtained 180 days after TCRalphabeta/CD19-depleted stem cell transplant. CDR3 loop: CASSLRDRRSEQFF. CDR3 nucleotide sequence: TGTGCCAGCAGCCTCCGGGACCGAAGATCTGAGCAGTTCTTC.